This T cell receptor beta chain was sequenced in a study of cytomegalovirus exposure and HLA in healthy donors (dated 2017 in TCRdb). Study-level background: According to an earlier analysis of around 600 of the donors, some 180 million T cells yielded roughly 100 million unique TCR beta sequences and less than 300 Gb of sequence data. Alongside the repertoire data, information on donor age, sex, ethnicity and CMV serostatus was compiled. Of the roughly 400 genotyped donors, around 81% fell in the genetic ancestry cluster associated with self-reported Caucasian donors. Around 330 gigabases of sequencing data and approximately 92 million unique TCR sequences made up an early release that covered fewer than 650 HLA-typed donors. HLA typing included class I and class II loci at four-digit resolution. In addition to the first cohort of roughly 700 subjects, a separate validation cohort of 100 to 150 different subjects was used. High-throughput TCR immunosequencing, statistical association of individual TCRs with disease status, and machine learning were combined to predict cytomegalovirus infection status. The T cell repertoires of about 700 subjects were profiled by immunosequencing and related to cytomegalovirus serostatus. Among 300 to 500 genotyped donors of the cohort, an average of about 240,000 unique TCR beta nucleotide sequences was sequenced per donor, of which roughly 17% were non-productive. Typing coverage varied by locus: 629-630 donors for A, B, C, DRB1 and DQB1; roughly 560 for DQA1; over 600 for DPA1; 450 to 480 for DPB1. Because of strong linkage in the cohort, roughly five DR-DQ haplotypes were treated as single units for association and clustering. An earlier analysis of 500 to 750 of the donors applied high-throughput TCR beta sequencing to assess whether each TCR beta V gene segment acted as functional or pseudogenic. A later analysis re-analyzed previously published TCR beta repertoires from roughly 690 donors and added high-resolution HLA genotyping to study TCR occurrence patterns. The study was designed to test whether signatures of past pathogen exposure could be identified by cataloging public T cell receptors. A later genetic analysis used genome-wide SNP genotypes for about three fifths of the roughly 700 donors, treating that subset as a discovery cohort. Every discovery cohort repertoire had been produced on one sequencing platform. Rather than drawing on any new phenotypic data, the later analysis identified candidate immune exposures from TCR beta sequences and the way those sequences occurred across donors. Points the paper makes about the study in general: Broadly in line with IMGT annotations, most TCR beta V segments showed up in productive rearrangements about 90% or about 30% of the time in an earlier analysis of approximately 600 of the donors. When HLA alleles, especially DR and DQ, strongly co-occurred, attributing TCR associations to individual alleles was difficult. In a later genetic analysis, fewer N-insertions in productive TCRs were reported among donors in an Asian-associated ancestry cluster than the roughly 700-donor mean. Because HLA typing was unavailable for some donors at each locus, only the typed subset was used in association tests. Linkage disequilibrium might explain the correlated functional status among segregating V segments, but an unknown experimental factor could not be ruled out. A later genetic analysis associated a missense DCLRE1C variant with V-gene and J-gene trimming of TCR beta chains, and an independent cohort replicated the association. Cytomegalovirus status was reported to be diagnosed by the classifier with high specificity and sensitivity in both the original and validation cohorts. Compared with equally common non-associated chains, HLA-associated TCR beta chains in a later analysis were more clonally expanded and had lower generation probabilities. A later analysis reported that several top co-occurrence clusters appeared linked to parvovirus B19, influenza, CMV and Epstein-Barr virus. The study listed 150 to 200 TCR beta chains as associated with cytomegalovirus. Because counts were too low, roughly 17 rarely observed V segments, including chromosome 9 orphons, were left out of the earlier analysis of about 620 of the donors. Most TCR sequences were seen in very few donors, while some public TCRs were found in many individuals. Because the 87-base-pair reads could not distinguish some IMGT-functional V segments, including TRBV6-2 and TRBV6-3, those segments were excluded. Sequencing depth was assumed to be roughly uniform across donors in the presence/absence analyses, though that assumption may not hold. The cohort was sequenced for TCR beta chains only, and without alpha or paired-chain data the features that could be detected were limited. A further reported finding was that TCR beta sequences accurately predicted the HLA-A and HLA-B alleles for most subjects in the first cohort. A few of the identified cytomegalovirus-associated TCR beta chains were confirmed in vitro to be specific for cytomegalovirus antigens. Specific HLA alleles were associated with 15,000 to 20,000 TCR beta sequences at a false discovery rate of 0.05 in a later analysis. A group of highly shared sequence variants was considered likely to be a technical artifact of the sequencing pipeline. A later analysis found that TCR association rates varied across HLA loci, with DRB1 alleles showing the most associated TCRs and HLA-C alleles the fewest. The authors suggested that the approach could potentially be extended to other disease states and immunological phenotypes. CMV serostatus was the only immune exposure information available for the cohort. In a later analysis, most CMV-associated TCR beta chains were found to appear HLA-restricted, with HLA associations seemingly driven largely by CMV exposure.

The CDR3 measures 16 amino acids from cysteine to phenylalanine. The CDR3 DNA has 48 bases and is translated from base 1. V is pared back by 0 bases and J by 4 bases, with 16 bases lying between the germline termini. Reading the germline V gene gives CDR1 LGHNA and CDR2 YNFKEQ. This clone appeared once. The antigen this receptor binds is unknown. Per-base qualities were not stored, and no clone one base away is much larger. The method behind the library was the immunoSEQ multiplex PCR assay. The multiplex PCR relied on a mix of 60 forward primers for TCR Vbeta segments and 13 reverse primers for TCR Jbeta segments. The CDR3 region of rearranged TCR beta genes was amplified from genomic DNA with a multiplex PCR assay. On the Illumina HiSeq System, the amplified TCR beta libraries were sequenced as 87-base-pair reads. The paper's processing steps were these. In a later analysis, some 80 million unique TCR beta chains were counted across the 650 to 750 repertoires, and roughly 11 million of these chains were shared by at least two donors. A nearest-neighbor algorithm error-corrected the raw reads and collapsed the reads into unique sequences, merging closely related sequences to remove PCR and sequencing errors. To assign V, D and J gene segments, CDR3 sequences were aligned to IMGT reference sequences. For a sequence to be retained, at least a six-nucleotide match to both a V gene segment and a J gene segment was required. A rearrangement counted as productive if the CDR3 had no stop codons and remained in frame with V and J, and every other rearrangement counted as non-productive. CDR3 was defined according to IMGT convention as the region running from the second conserved V-encoded cysteine to the conserved J-encoded phenylalanine. The earlier analysis of about 530 of the donors excluded any sequence lacking an unambiguous match to a single V gene segment. In an earlier analysis of a few hundred of the donors, V segments were called functional above 56.7% productive rearrangements and were called segregating when the between-donor standard deviation exceeded 5%. A statistical classification framework was developed to diagnose cytomegalovirus status using the catalog of TCR beta chain sequences. In a later analysis, TCR nucleotide sequences were compared against IMGT/GENE-DB human TR gene sequences so that V and J genes could be assigned. In a later analysis, CDR3 sequences and most-parsimonious VDJ recombination scenarios were assigned using the TCRdist pipeline. A later analysis defined each TCR beta chain by its CDR3 amino acid sequence plus V-gene family, and excluded reads lacking a unique V-gene family. As a way to deal with suspected cross-contamination and a sequencing artifact, a later analysis dropped roughly 600 nucleotide sequences that were highly shared and had low generation probability. For each public chain, a later analysis derived a clonal expansion index from normalized ranks of inferred template counts within each repertoire. In a later analysis, generation probabilities were computed with a VDJ recombination model fitted to out-of-frame rearrangements, and the resulting probabilities were checked against IGoR. In a later analysis, TCR-TCR, TCR-HLA and TCR-CMV co-occurrence was scored with hypergeometric tests, and a repertoire-size bias correction was applied to TCR pairs. In a later analysis, false discovery rates were estimated by permuting HLA or CMV assignments 20 times. A later analysis grouped co-occurring TCRs with DBSCAN, adding TCRdist sequence similarity when clustering within HLA-allele-positive subsets. Co-occurrence clustering excluded repertoires with fewer than 30,000 or more than 120,000 public chains, plus five with anomalous nucleotide sharing. What TCRdb holds here is the immuneACCESS table cut down to in-frame rearrangements. Part of the clones is not present; checked against another copy, under half of the missing clones reflect an unresolved V gene, and the others are unexplained. D and trimming come from the DNA, and the V and J calls and clone size come from that table. The table for this sample lists 300,000 or so clones; about four fifths of them were counted only once. The ten most abundant clones make up about 2% of the sample.

The cohort was made up of roughly 670 healthy bone marrow donors. At the time of sampling, every cohort member was nominally healthy, though immune exposures that went unrecorded were likely present. The donor tested CMV seropositive and was one of the 289 seropositive cohort members. Every donor gave a peripheral blood sample, and the peripheral blood mononuclear cells from that sample were used for TCR beta sequencing. Genomic DNA was extracted from the blood cell samples with the Qiagen DNeasy Blood Extraction Kit. Sample: PBMCs. The rearrangement joined TRBV4-2 to TRBJ2-7; the D gene is possibly TRBD2, with 5 bases matching. The clonotype originates from a middle-aged woman in good health and CMV-seropositive. The CDR3: CASSQEEVGAVYEQYF. The DNA sequence reads TGTGCCAGCAGCCAAGAGGAGGTGGGAGCGGTGTACGAGCAGTACTTC.